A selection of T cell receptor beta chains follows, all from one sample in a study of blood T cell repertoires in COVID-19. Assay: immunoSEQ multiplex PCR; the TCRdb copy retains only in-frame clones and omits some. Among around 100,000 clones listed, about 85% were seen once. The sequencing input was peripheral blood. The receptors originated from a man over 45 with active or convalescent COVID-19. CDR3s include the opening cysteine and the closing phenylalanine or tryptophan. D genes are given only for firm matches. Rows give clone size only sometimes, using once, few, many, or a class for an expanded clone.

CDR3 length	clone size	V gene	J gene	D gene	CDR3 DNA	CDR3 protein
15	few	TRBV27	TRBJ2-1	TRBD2	TGTGCCAGCTGTAGCGGGAGAGTCTCCTACAATGAGCAGTTCTTC	CASCSGRVSYNEQFF
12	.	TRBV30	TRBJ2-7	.	TGTGCCTGGGGACAGCGGTCCTACGAGCAGTACTTC	CAWGQRSYEQYF
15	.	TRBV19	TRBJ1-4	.	TGTGCCAGTATCGGTAGAGCGAAGGAGGGGGAAAAACTGTTTTTT	CASIGRAKEGEKLFF
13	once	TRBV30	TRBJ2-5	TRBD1	TGTGCCCATAACGACAGGGGATTGGAGACCCAGTACTTC	CAHNDRGLETQYF
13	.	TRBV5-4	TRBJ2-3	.	TGTGCCAGCAGTCTACCAGCGGCAGATACGCAGTATTTT	CASSLPAADTQYF
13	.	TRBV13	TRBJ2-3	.	TGTGCCAGCAGCTTACGAGTCCTAGATACGCAGTATTTT	CASSLRVLDTQYF
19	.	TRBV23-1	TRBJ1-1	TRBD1	TGCGCCAGCAGTCAATCGCGGGCTCAGGGGGCGGGAATGAACACTGAAGCTTTCTTT	CASSQSRAQGAGMNTEAFF
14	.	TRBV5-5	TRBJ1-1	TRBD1	TGTGCCAGCAACTTGGGACAGGGGAGGACTGAAGCTTTCTTT	CASNLGQGRTEAFF
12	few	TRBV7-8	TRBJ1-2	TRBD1	TGTGCCAGCAGCCCGAACAGGGGAGGCTACACCTTC	CASSPNRGGYTF
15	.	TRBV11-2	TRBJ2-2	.	TGTGCCAGCAGCCCTCGTGCCAGGGGCACCGGGGAGCTGTTTTTT	CASSPRARGTGELFF
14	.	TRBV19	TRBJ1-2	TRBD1	TGTGCCAGTACCCTCCGGGACAGGGATCGAGGCTACACCTTC	CASTLRDRDRGYTF
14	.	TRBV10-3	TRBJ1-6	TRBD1	TGTGCCATCAGGGGGACAGGGGAAACATCACCCCTCCACTTT	CAIRGTGETSPLHF
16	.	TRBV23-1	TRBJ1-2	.	TGCGCCAGCACTCAATGGTACAAACCCCCTAACTATGGCTACACCTTC	CASTQWYKPPNYGYTF
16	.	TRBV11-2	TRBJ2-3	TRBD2	TGTGCCAGCAGCAAAGCCGGGACTAGGAGCACAGATACGCAGTATTTT	CASSKAGTRSTDTQYF
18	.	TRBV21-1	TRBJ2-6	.	TGTGCCAGCATCCAAACAGGGGGCAACTGCTCTGGGGCCAACGTCCTGACTTTC	CASIQTGGNCSGANVLTF
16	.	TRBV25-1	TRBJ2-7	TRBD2	TGTGCCAGCAGTGAACCCCTTAGCGGGGAGGCCTACGAGCAGTACTTC	CASSEPLSGEAYEQYF
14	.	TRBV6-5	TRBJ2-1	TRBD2	TGTGCCAGCACCGGGACTAGCCTCGGCAATGAGCAGTTCTTC	CASTGTSLGNEQFF
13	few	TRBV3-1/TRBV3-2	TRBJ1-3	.	TGTGCCAGCAGCCCGGAGTCTGGAAACACCATATATTTT	CASSPESGNTIYF
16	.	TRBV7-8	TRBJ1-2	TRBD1	TGTGCCAGCAGCGTGGAACTCGGGACAGGCCCTTATGGCTACACCTTC	CASSVELGTGPYGYTF
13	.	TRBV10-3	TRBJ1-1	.	TGTGCCGCTCGGACGGGGGGGAGCACTGAAGCTTTCTTT	CAARTGGSTEAFF
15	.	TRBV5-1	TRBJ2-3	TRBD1	TGCGCCAGCAGCACGGGGGACAGGAGCACAGATACGCAGTATTTT	CASSTGDRSTDTQYF
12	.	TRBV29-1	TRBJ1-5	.	TGCAGCGTCAGGAATAGCAATCAGCCCCAGCATTTT	CSVRNSNQPQHF
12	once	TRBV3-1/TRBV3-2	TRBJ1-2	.	TGTGCCAGCAGCCAGGCGGTTTATGGCTACACCTTC	CASSQAVYGYTF
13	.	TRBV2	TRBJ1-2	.	TGTGCCAGCCCGGTGGAGGGTTCTTATGGCTACACCTTC	CASPVEGSYGYTF
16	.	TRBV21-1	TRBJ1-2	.	TGTGCCAGCAGCAGCCGGACAGGGGGCGGGAACTATGGCTACACCTTC	CASSSRTGGGNYGYTF
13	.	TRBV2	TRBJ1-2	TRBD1	TGTGCCAGCAATAGACAGGGGAGGTATGGCTACACCTTC	CASNRQGRYGYTF